The sequence of this TCR beta chain was determined in a study of neoadjuvant anti-PD-1 for oral cavity cancer. At the level of the study: Patients mostly received three to four biweekly nivolumab doses at 3 mg/kg before surgery.

On this clone: The antigen is undetermined.

Most tumor samples had 4.8 ug input DNA in two replicates. The data were produced by immunoSEQ multiplex PCR, yet TCRdb's version contains in-frame clones alone and is incomplete. Seen here are over 8,500 clones, around 63% observed once, and the top ten hold about 8%. Germline V gene data show CDR1 as SGHTA and CDR2 as FQGNSA. The germline V and J ends were trimmed by 0 bases and 0 bases, with 3 bases remaining between them. The CDR3 is 13 amino acids. Study observations and caveats: Expansion of preexisting intratumoral clones was suggested to aid response.

Cohort: HPV-negative, locally advanced oral cavity squamous cell carcinoma patients. The V gene is TRBV7-2, the J gene TRBJ2-7, with no clear D. The source of this sequence is a person aged 40 to 85 with oral cavity squamous cell carcinoma. The sequences come from tumor tissue, collected before nivolumab (anti-PD-1) treatment. The DNA for the CDR3 is TGTGCCAGCAGCTTAGCGTTCTCCTACGAGCAGTACTTC. Its translation: CASSLAFSYEQYF. Full variable domain (missing parts from reference TRBV7-2 and TRBJ2-7): GAGVSQSPSNKVTEKGKDVELRCDPISGHTALYWYRQSLGQGLEFLIYFQGNSAPDKSGLPSDRFSAERTGGSVSTLTIQRTQQEDSAVYLCASSLAFSYEQYFGPGTRLTVT.